Listed here are 20 T cell receptor beta chains from one sample, sequenced in a study of T cells after yellow fever vaccination. Each CDR3 protein gets one entry after TCRdb re-called the 5' RACE reads with MiXCR. The data show hundreds of thousands of distinct CDR3 sequences, with 11% seen just once and more than 15% held by the top ten. The sequenced sample was PBMCs, obtained on the day of the first yellow fever vaccination. The source of these receptors is a man between 18 and 29 years old who received the YFV17D yellow fever vaccine.

The chain carries TRBV7-2 and TRBJ2-1; unclear D gene. This CDR3 is 12 amino acids long. Trimming stripped 4 bases from V and 8 bases from J, with 9 bases between. Germline CDR1 and CDR2: SGHTA and FQGNSA. CDR3 protein: CASSSTWDEQFF. For the CDR3, the DNA is TGTGCCAGCAGCTCCACATGGGATGAGCAGTTCTTC.

This clonotype occurred a few times. This chain uses TRBV10-3 with TRBJ2-1; 10 bases are a match to TRBD2. Germline CDR1 reads ENHRY; CDR2 reads SYGVKD. The CDR3 covers 15 residues. Unmatched junction bases numbered 13, after V lost 10 bases and J lost 7 bases. CDR3 in amino acids: CATGRTSGEGNEQFF. For the CDR3, the DNA is TGTGCCACTGGGCGTACTAGCGGGGAAGGGAATGAGCAGTTCTTC.

This clonotype was seen only a few times. The chain employs TRBV19 and TRBJ2-2, with TRBD1 matching over 7 bases. This CDR3 has 14 amino acids. Germline values: CDR1 LNHDA, CDR2 SQIVND (reference sequence). The V gene end was trimmed by 5 bases and the J gene end by 5 bases; junction bases not matched to a gene: 5. CDR3 sequence reads: CASSWGQRTGELFF. For the CDR3, the DNA is TGTGCCAGTAGTTGGGGACAGAGAACCGGGGAGCTGTTTTTT. The full variable domain, completed using reference TRBV19 and TRBJ2-2, is DGGITQSPKYLFRKEGQNVTLSCEQNLNHDAMYWYRQDPGQGLRLIYYSQIVNDFQKGDIAEGYSVSREKKESFPLTVTSAQKNPTAFYLCASSWGQRTGELFFGEGSRLTVL.

This clonotype was detected many times. This chain uses TRBV4-1 with TRBJ1-1; the D is unclear. The CDR3 is 15 amino acids. V lost 1 base and J 3 bases, leaving 12 bases between the germline ends. Germline V CDR1 and CDR2: MGHRA, YSYEKL. The CDR3, as DNA: TGCGCCAGCAGCCAAGGTGGAGGAGGGTACACTGAAGCTTTCTTT. Encoded protein: CASSQGGGGYTEAFF.

V usage is TRBV5-8 and J usage is TRBJ2-1; TRBD2 agrees at 8 bases. The CDR3 runs to 17 residues. J lost 3 bases, V lost 4 bases, and 12 bases had no gene match. CDR1 is SGHTS, CDR2 YDEGEE, per germline. The CDR3, as DNA: TGTGCCAGCAGCCCAACCGCCCGACTAGCGATCTACAATGAGCAGTTCTTC. This codes for CASSPTARLAIYNEQFF.

The chain employs TRBV12-3 or TRBV12-4 and TRBJ1-4; 7 nucleotides line up with TRBD1. Unmatched junction bases numbered 4, after V lost 7 bases and J lost 2 bases. The CDR3 sequence is 14 residues long. In DNA, the CDR3 is TGTGCCAGCAAACCCAGGGGGACTAATGAAAAACTGTTTTTT. Translation: CASKPRGTNEKLFF.

In its sample, this clonotype was seen many times. One end of the junction varies from germline; a read error may be responsible. This chain connects TRBV7-3 to TRBJ1-6, with D unresolved. Germline V gene sequence: CDR1 SGHTA, CDR2 FQGTGA. The CDR3 is 13 residues long. The CDR3, as DNA: TGTGCCAGCAGGGACTCCAATAATTCACCCCTCCACTTT. This codes for CASRDSNNSPLHF.

This clonotype has at least ten counts. The chain couples TRBV18 to TRBJ1-6; 7 nucleotides match TRBD1. Germline-derived CDR1 and CDR2 are KGHSH and LQKENI. The CDR3 has 16 amino acids. V was clipped by 2 bases and J by 3 bases; unmatched bases: 4. The CDR3 loop is CASSPIRDSYNSPLHF. The CDR3 nucleotides are TGTGCCAGCTCACCAATCAGGGACAGCTATAATTCACCCCTCCACTTT.

The CDR3 nucleotides read TGTGCCTGGAGTGTAAACAGGGCCTACGAGCAGTACTTC. Translating gives CAWSVNRAYEQYF. The chain joins TRBV30 to TRBJ2-7, with a weak D call TRBD1 (6 bases). This CDR3 is 13 amino acids long. Germline V gene data show CDR1 as GTSNPN and CDR2 as SVGIG (reference sequence). The ends were cut back, 0 bases at V and 2 bases at J, with 8 bases in the middle.

This clonotype was observed a few times. The chain links TRBV2 to TRBJ2-5; 10 bases agree with TRBD1. In germline, CDR1 is SNHLY, CDR2 FYNNEI. This CDR3 is 15 amino acids long. V was clipped by 4 bases and J by 1 base; unmatched bases: 3. The DNA of the CDR3 is TGTGCCAGCAGTGCCCGGGACAGGGGCCAAGAGACCCAGTACTTC. Protein: CASSARDRGQETQYF.

This clonotype was picked up a small number of times. The genes are TRBV5-1 and TRBJ2-1; 10 nucleotides line up with TRBD2. Per the germline V gene, CDR1 is SGHRS and CDR2 is YFSETQ. The junction had 20 bases not matched to a gene; V was cut back by 4 bases and J by 4 bases. The CDR3 loop spans 20 amino acids. CDR3 residues: CASSPWGDGSSGGVYNEQFF. The CDR3 nucleotides are TGCGCCAGCAGCCCGTGGGGGGACGGCTCGAGCGGGGGGGTATACAATGAGCAGTTCTTC. Supplemented by reference TRBV5-1 and TRBJ2-1, the full variable domain reads KAGVTQTPRYLIKTRGQQVTLSCSPISGHRSVSWYQQTPGQGLQFLFEYFSETQRNKGNFPGRFSGRQFSNSRSEMNVSTLELGDSALYLCASSPWGDGSSGGVYNEQFFGPGTRLTVL.

This chain links TRBV7-9 with TRBJ1-5; 7 nucleotides line up with TRBD1. This CDR3 region has 14 residues. Per the germline V gene, CDR1 is SEHNR and CDR2 is FQNEAQ (reference sequence). With 6 bases clipped from V and 4 bases from J, the junction kept 6 bases outside the gene matches. CDR3 sequence: CASRATGTNQPQHF. The CDR3, as DNA: TGTGCCAGCAGGGCGACAGGGACAAATCAGCCCCAGCATTTT.

This chain links TRBV12-3 or TRBV12-4 with TRBJ2-6; no clear D gene. V lost 5 bases to trimming and J lost 0 bases, with 8 bases between them. The CDR3 sequence is 15 residues long. CDR3 amino acids: CASSPPASGANVLTF. The CDR3 coding sequence is TGTGCCAGCAGTCCTCCAGCCTCTGGGGCCAACGTCCTGACTTTC.

In this sample, this clonotype turned up a few times. The gene calls are TRBV7-9 and TRBJ2-7; no firm D call. CDR3 size: 15 residues. Germline V gene sequence: CDR1 SEHNR, CDR2 FQNEAQ (reference sequence). V was pared by 1 base and J by 0 bases, with 10 bases between. The CDR3 nucleotides read TGTGCCAGCAGCTTAGGCAACACCGACTCCTACGAGCAGTACTTC. It is translated as CASSLGNTDSYEQYF. Full variable domain (remainder filled in from reference TRBV7-9 and TRBJ2-7): DTGVSQNPRHKITKRGQNVTFRCDPISEHNRLYWYRQTLGQGPEFLTYFQNEAQLEKSRLLSDRFSAERPKGSFSTLEIQRTEQGDSAMYLCASSLGNTDSYEQYFGPGTRLTVT.

The V call is TRBV12-3 or TRBV12-4, the J call TRBJ2-3; D may be TRBD1 (6 bases). The CDR3 loop spans 15 amino acids. Trimming took 2 bases from V and 2 from J, leaving 11 bases between them. This CDR3 reads CASSLMGHNTDTQYF. In DNA form, the CDR3 reads TGTGCCAGCAGTTTAATGGGACACAACACAGATACGCAGTATTTT.

This clonotype was recorded a few times. The chain uses TRBV2 and TRBJ1-5; 8 bases line up with TRBD1. This CDR3 region has 15 residues. The trim removed 6 bases at V and 6 bases at J, leaving 10 bases unmatched. Germline loops: CDR1 SNHLY, CDR2 FYNNEI. CDR3: CASSPDTGGPQPQHF. The CDR3 nucleotides read TGTGCCAGCAGCCCTGACACAGGGGGTCCTCAGCCCCAGCATTTT.

The chain couples TRBV28 to TRBJ1-2; D uncertain. Trimming pared 4 bases from V and 4 bases from J, leaving 7 bases between. The germline CDR1 and CDR2 sequences are MDHEN and SYDVKM. There are 12 residues in the CDR3. CDR3: CASSSPAYGYTF. The CDR3 DNA sequence: TGTGCCAGCAGTTCGCCGGCCTATGGCTACACCTTC.

This rearrangement joins TRBV5-6 to TRBJ2-7; unclear D gene. Trimming cost V 1 base and J 0 bases, with 8 bases left between them. The CDR3 extends over 14 amino acids. Looked up from germline, CDR1 is SGHDT and CDR2 is YYEEEE. CDR3 sequence reads: CASSLLQSSYEQYV. Here the CDR3 DNA reads TGTGCCAGCAGCTTGCTCCAGAGCTCCTACGAGCAGTACGTC.

There are a few counts of this clonotype. The chain carries TRBV25-1 and TRBJ2-7, with D possibly called TRBD1 or TRBD2 (7 bases each). Between the trimmed V and J ends, which lost 4 bases and 1 base, there was a span of 14 bases. Germline values: CDR1 MGHDK, CDR2 SYGVNS. The CDR3 is 15 residues long. In nucleotides, the CDR3 is TGTGCCAGCAGTGGGGGAGGGGGCCGTTCCTACGAGCAGTACTTC. Translation gives CASSGGGGRSYEQYF.

This clonotype was seen a handful of times. The chain couples TRBV4-1 to TRBJ2-1; TRBD2 matches 8 bases. The length of the CDR3 is 16 residues. With 0 bases clipped from V and 15 bases from J, the junction kept 16 bases outside the gene matches. The germline V gene encodes CDR1 MGHRA and CDR2 YSYEKL. The CDR3 DNA follows: TGCGCCAGCAGCCAAGATACCCAACCGCGGGGACTAGTGCCGTTCTTC. Translating gives CASSQDTQPRGLVPFF.